The rows below give T cell receptor beta chains drawn from one sample of a study of blood T cells in healthy people across ages. TCRdb passed the 5' RACE reads through MiXCR, listing each CDR3 protein once. The sample contains 550,000 to 700,000 distinct CDR3 sequences, approximately 25% of which appear only once. The sequencing input was blood. The receptor set was obtained from a woman aged 70-85 years in good health. Both conserved end residues are part of each CDR3. D genes are given only for firm matches. Only part of the rows carry a size: once, few, many, or a class if the clone is expanded.

D	J	size	V	DNA	CDR3
TRBD2	TRBJ2-7	few	TRBV5-6	TGTGCCAGCAGCTTCCGCCGGACTAGCGGGGGTTTATACGAGCAGTACTTC	CASSFRRTSGGLYEQYF
-	TRBJ1-1	-	TRBV10-3	TGTGCCATCAGTGAGAGGGGCGAGAGCACTGAAGCTTTCTTT	CAISERGESTEAFF
TRBD1	TRBJ1-2	once	TRBV2	TGTGCCAGCAGTACAGGGGGAGCTAACTATGGCTACACCTTC	CASSTGGANYGYTF
-	TRBJ1-2	-	TRBV2	TGTGCCAGCAGTGAAGCGATCGGGGGTTATGGCTACACCTTC	CASSEAIGGYGYTF
TRBD2	TRBJ2-3	few	TRBV6-1	TGTGCCAGCAGTGAAGCGCTAGCGGGGTGGTCAGATACGCAGTATTTT	CASSEALAGWSDTQYF
TRBD2	TRBJ2-5	few	TRBV5-1	TGCGCCAGCAGCTTGGAACTAGCGGGGGCGGGAGAGCAGTACTTC	CASSLELAGAGEQYF
-	TRBJ1-5	-	TRBV30	TGTGCCTGGAGTGGTGGAATCAATCAGCCCCAGCATTTT	CAWSGGINQPQHF
-	TRBJ2-1	few	TRBV3-1	TGTGCCAGCAGCACCCGACGGGGAATTGTAGATGAGCAGTTCTTC	CASSTRRGIVDEQFF
TRBD1	TRBJ2-7	-	TRBV27	TGTGCCAGCAGTCGGCGGACAGGGGGAAACCTAGACTACGAGCAGTACTTC	CASSRRTGGNLDYEQYF
-	TRBJ2-7	-	TRBV6-2/TRBV6-3	TGCGCCAGCAGAGAGCCAGGGACTTCCTACGAGCAGTACTTC	CASREPGTSYEQYF
TRBD1	TRBJ2-5	-	TRBV24-1	TGTGCCACCAGTGACCCCAGGGGGCTTGAAGAGACCCAGTACTTC	CATSDPRGLEETQYF
-	TRBJ2-2	few	TRBV4-2	TGTGCCAGCAGCCAAGAGGCTGGAGCGAACACCGGGGAGCTGTTTTTT	CASSQEAGANTGELFF
-	TRBJ1-4	-	TRBV4-1	TGCGCCAGCAGCCAAGATGGACAGACTAATGAAAAACTGTCTTTT	CASSQDGQTNEKLSF
-	TRBJ1-2	-	TRBV29-1	TGCAGCGTTGGTTTTCATGACACTGGGCCCTATGGCTACACCTTC	CSVGFHDTGPYGYTF
-	TRBJ2-1	once	TRBV7-3	TGTACCAGCAGCCCCCCCGGGTCCGAGCAGTTCTTC	CTSSPPGSEQFF
TRBD2	TRBJ2-3	few	TRBV7-2	TGTGCCAGCAGCCCGCTGACTAGCATGGTTGTCACAGATACGCAGTATTTT	CASSPLTSMVVTDTQYF